This TCR beta chain emerged from a study of shared clonotypes between healthy human individuals (dated by TCRdb to 2019 to 2021). For the wider study: A couple of women and a few men aged 18 to 49 years were included in the cohort. To increase sequencing depth and limit assay-specific biases, different laboratories used diverse techniques to prepare libraries and sequence TCR repertoires. For each donor, CD4 naive and CD4 memory were each run on three plates, CD8 naive on two plates, and CD8 memory on one plate. Between about 0.9 and 10 billion PBMCs per donor were obtained by leukapheresis. Blood TCR repertoires of a handful of healthy adults were deeply sequenced to estimate repertoire size and the extent of clonotype sharing between individuals.

On this clone itself: The clone's antigen remains unknown. There are no base qualities to consult, and no much larger clone falls within one base.

Using the deep immunoSEQ assay, multiplex PCR amplified TCR CDR3 regions from genomic DNA. Extracted genomic DNA from each cell subset was distributed evenly across all wells of several immunoSEQ 96-well plates, and each plate was treated as a replicate. For sorted subsets, each replicate PCR was loaded with about 0.2 ug genomic DNA, equivalent to roughly 30,000 T cell genomes. The purified libraries were quantified using a Qubit 3.0 fluorometer, sized with a Bioanalyzer 2100, and then quantified again using the KAPA Library Quantification kit. A separate single-read 150-cycle Illumina NextSeq 550 flow cell was used to sequence each immunoSEQ 96-well plate. On the authors' methods: Because only junctional sequences without quality scores were contained in the immunoSEQ output, filtering matching that applied to full-length reads could not be performed. To assign V/J genes and CDR3, sequences were annotated against IMGT germline references using PyIR, a Python wrapper for IgBLAST v1.9. Reads with weak V/J assignments (E-value above 1e-6), missing CDR3, stop codons, out-of-frame junctions, or ambiguous translated residues were removed. V3J clonotypes were defined as sequences sharing an identical inferred V gene, J gene, and CDR3 amino acid sequence. Percentage overlap between repertoires was calculated by dividing the number of shared unique clonotypes by the size of the smaller repertoire. RTK rarefaction, the Chao1 estimator, and Recon v2.1 estimates of unobserved clonotypes were used to assess repertoire richness. OLGA was used to compute generation probabilities for all TCRbeta clonotypes that the gDNA method yielded from a handful of donors. In TCRdb, the immuneACCESS table is reduced to in-frame sequences with V and J assigned. These tables do not hold every clone; where another copy was compared, an unresolved V gene accounts for under half, and the others remain unexplained. The V and J calls and clone size were taken over from that table, and D and trimming were inferred from the DNA. This sample holds roughly 2.2 million clones; 90% to 95% were observed only once. In total, the top ten clones hold around 0.4% of the sample.

CDR1 MDHEN and CDR2 SYDVKM were looked up in the germline V gene. From cysteine to phenylalanine, the CDR3 is 13 amino acids long. Only the CDR3 part of the read is kept: 39 bases, read in frame from the first base. The junction carries 13 bases between V and J, which are trimmed by 7 bases and 4 bases respectively. Healthy HIV-negative adults with no recently reported acute infections or vaccinations were included as donors. Every donor was a Caucasian adult living in Nashville, Tennessee, USA. CD4+ T cells were enriched through magnetic negative selection, after which naive cells were positively selected on CD45RA and the remaining negative fraction served as the memory subset. Blood was obtained by leukapheresis, after which PBMCs were separated by Ficoll-Histopaque density gradient centrifugation and cryopreserved in liquid nitrogen vapor phase. Purity and quantity of every magnetically sorted T cell population were checked by analytical flow cytometry. From each sorted fraction, genomic DNA was isolated and quantified by UV absorbance on a Nanodrop 2000c.

Paper-wide results and their limitations: Sampling was limited to blood, and TCR repertoires in tissue likely differ from TCR repertoires in blood. When a handful of donors were compared, the shared fraction of clonotypes was 5% to 6.5% for naive CD4, 3.5% to 4% for naive CD8, roughly 2.5% for memory CD4, and 0.4% for memory CD8. Pairwise subsampling indicated that sequencing depth was expected to affect the degree of clonotype sharing among donors. Estimated clonotype richness was generally larger for naive than for memory subsets. The small number of donors limited the genetic and exposure-history diversity represented. Rarefaction of sorted-subset datasets indicated incomplete sequencing despite the large sequencing depth. Compared with non-shared clonotypes, the clonotypes found in all four sorted-subset donors had higher generation probabilities.

The receptor chain draws on TRBV28 and TRBJ1-2, with the identity of the D gene unclear. The receptor comes from a man aged 18 to 29 in good health. Some clones in this sample may be carry-over from other donors' samples. Material for sequencing was naive CD4+ T cells from PBMCs. The cell subset or site label corresponds to: CD45RA+ positively selected. The CDR3 protein: CASKIANGYGYTF. The sequenced DNA is TGTGCCAGCAAAATAGCTAACGGCTATGGCTACACCTTC.